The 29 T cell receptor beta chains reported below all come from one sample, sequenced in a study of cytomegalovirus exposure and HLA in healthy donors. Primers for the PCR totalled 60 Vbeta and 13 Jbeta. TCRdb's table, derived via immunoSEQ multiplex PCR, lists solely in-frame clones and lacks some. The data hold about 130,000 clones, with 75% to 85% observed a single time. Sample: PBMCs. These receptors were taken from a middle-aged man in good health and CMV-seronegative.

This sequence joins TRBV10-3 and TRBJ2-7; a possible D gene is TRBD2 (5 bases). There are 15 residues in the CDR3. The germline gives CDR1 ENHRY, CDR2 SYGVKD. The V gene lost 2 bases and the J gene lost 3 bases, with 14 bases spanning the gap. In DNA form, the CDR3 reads TGTGCCATCAGTGAGACCCCTTCCCGGGGCTACGAGCAGTACTTC. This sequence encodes CAISETPSRGYEQYF.

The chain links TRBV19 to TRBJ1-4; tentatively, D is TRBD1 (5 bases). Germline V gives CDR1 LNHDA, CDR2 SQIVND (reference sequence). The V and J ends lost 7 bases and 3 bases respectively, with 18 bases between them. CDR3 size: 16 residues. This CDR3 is CASKTGRVGPNEKLFF. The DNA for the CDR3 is TGTGCCAGTAAAACGGGCAGGGTAGGACCTAATGAAAAACTGTTTTTT.

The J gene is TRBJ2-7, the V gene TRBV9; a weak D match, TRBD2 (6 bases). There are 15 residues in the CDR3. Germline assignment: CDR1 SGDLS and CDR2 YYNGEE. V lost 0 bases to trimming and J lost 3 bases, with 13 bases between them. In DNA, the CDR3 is TGTGCCAGCAGCGTAGACCCAGCGGGCGACTACGAGCAGTACTTC. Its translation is CASSVDPAGDYEQYF. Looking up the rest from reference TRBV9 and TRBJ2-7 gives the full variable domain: DSGVTQTPKHLITATGQRVTLRCSPRSGDLSVYWYQQSLDQGLQFLIQYYNGEERAKGNILERFSAQQFPDLHSELNLSSLELGDSALYFCASSVDPAGDYEQYFGPGTRLTVT.

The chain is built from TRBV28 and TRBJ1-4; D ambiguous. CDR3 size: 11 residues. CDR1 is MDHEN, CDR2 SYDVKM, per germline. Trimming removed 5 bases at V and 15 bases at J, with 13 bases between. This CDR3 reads CASSATRGVFF. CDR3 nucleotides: TGTGCCAGCAGTGCTACACGAGGAGTGTTTTTT.

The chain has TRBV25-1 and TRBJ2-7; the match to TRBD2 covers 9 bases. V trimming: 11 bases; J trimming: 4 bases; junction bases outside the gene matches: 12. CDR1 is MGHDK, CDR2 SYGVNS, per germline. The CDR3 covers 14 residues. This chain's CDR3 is CASSQRSGGYEQYF. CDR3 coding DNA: TGTGCCTCCTCGCAGCGTAGCGGGGGTTACGAGCAGTACTTC.

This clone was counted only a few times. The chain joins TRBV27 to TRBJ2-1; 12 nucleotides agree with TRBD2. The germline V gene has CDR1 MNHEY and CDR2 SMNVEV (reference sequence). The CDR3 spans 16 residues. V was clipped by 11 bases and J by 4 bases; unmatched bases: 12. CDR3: CASNRPGTSGYNEQFF. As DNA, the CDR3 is TGTGCCTCCAATCGGCCAGGGACTAGCGGGTACAATGAGCAGTTCTTC.

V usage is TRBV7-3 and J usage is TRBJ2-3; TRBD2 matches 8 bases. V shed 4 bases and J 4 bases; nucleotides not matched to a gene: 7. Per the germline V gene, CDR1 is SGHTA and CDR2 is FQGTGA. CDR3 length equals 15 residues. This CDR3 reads CASSSGTSLADTQYF. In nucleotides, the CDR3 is TGTGCCAGCAGCTCCGGGACTAGTCTCGCAGATACGCAGTATTTT. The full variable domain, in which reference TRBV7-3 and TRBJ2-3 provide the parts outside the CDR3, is GAGVSQTPSNKVTEKGKYVELRCDPISGHTALYWYRQSLGQGPEFLIYFQGTGAADDSGLPNDRFFAVRPEGSVSTLKIQRTERGDSAVYLCASSSGTSLADTQYFGPGTRLTVL.

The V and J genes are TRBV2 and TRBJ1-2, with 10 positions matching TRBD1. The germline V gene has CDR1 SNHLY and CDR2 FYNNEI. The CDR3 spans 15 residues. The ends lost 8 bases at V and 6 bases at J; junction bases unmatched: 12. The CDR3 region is CASGGSGQGRNGYTF. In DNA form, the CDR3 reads TGTGCCAGCGGGGGGTCGGGACAGGGGAGAAATGGCTACACCTTC.

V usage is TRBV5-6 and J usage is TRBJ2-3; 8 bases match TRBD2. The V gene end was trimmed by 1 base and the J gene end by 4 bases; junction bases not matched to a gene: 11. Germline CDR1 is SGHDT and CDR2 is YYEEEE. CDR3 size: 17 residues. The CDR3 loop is CASSLFIWEAGADTQYF. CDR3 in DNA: TGTGCCAGCAGCTTGTTTATATGGGAAGCGGGAGCAGATACGCAGTATTTT.

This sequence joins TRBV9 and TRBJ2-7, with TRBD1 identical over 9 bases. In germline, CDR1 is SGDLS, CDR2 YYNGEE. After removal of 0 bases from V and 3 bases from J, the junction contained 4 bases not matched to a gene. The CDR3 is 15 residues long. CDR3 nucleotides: TGTGCCAGCAGCGTAGGAGGGACAGGGATCTACGAGCAGTACTTC. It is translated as CASSVGGTGIYEQYF.

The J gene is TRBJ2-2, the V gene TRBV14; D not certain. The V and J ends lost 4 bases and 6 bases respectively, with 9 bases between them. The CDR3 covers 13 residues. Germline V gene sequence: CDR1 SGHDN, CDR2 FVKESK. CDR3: CASSLRPPGELFF. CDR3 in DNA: TGTGCCAGCAGCCTGCGGCCTCCCGGGGAGCTGTTTTTT.

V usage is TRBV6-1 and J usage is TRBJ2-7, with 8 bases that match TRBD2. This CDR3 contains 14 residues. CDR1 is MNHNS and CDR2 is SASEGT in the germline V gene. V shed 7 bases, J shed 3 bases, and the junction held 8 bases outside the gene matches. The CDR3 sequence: CASTRIAGLYEQYF. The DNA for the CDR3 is TGTGCCAGCACCAGAATAGCGGGACTCTACGAGCAGTACTTC.

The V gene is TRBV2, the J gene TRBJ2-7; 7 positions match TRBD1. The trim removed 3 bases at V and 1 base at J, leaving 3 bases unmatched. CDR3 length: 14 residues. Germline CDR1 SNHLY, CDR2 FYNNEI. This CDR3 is CASSDRQGSYEQYF. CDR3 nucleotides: TGTGCCAGCAGTGACCGACAGGGATCCTACGAGCAGTACTTC.

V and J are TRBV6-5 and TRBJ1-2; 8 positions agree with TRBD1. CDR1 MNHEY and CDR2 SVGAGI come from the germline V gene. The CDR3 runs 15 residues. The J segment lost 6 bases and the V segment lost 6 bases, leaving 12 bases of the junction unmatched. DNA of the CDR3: TGTGCCAGCAGGCCCCCGTGGACAGGGTCGGATGGCTACACCTTC. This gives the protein CASRPPWTGSDGYTF.

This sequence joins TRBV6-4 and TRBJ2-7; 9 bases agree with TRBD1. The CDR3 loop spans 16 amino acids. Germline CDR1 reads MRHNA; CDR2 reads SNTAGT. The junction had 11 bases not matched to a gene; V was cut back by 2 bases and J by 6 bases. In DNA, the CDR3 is TGTGCCAGCAGTGACGAGGGACAGGGCAGATTACGCGAGCAGTACTTC. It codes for CASSDEGQGRLREQYF.

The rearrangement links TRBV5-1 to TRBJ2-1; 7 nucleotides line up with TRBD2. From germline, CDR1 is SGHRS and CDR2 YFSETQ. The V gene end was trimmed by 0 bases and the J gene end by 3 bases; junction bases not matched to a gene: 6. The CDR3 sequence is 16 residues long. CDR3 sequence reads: CASSLGVSGYYNEQFF. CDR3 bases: TGCGCCAGCAGCTTGGGTGTTAGCGGGTACTACAATGAGCAGTTCTTC.

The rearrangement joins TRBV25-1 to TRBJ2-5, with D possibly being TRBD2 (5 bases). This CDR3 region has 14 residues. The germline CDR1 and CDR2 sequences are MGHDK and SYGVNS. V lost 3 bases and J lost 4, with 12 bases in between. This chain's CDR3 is CASSDRAEGETQYF. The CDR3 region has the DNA TGTGCCAGCAGTGATAGGGCCGAGGGAGAGACCCAGTACTTC.

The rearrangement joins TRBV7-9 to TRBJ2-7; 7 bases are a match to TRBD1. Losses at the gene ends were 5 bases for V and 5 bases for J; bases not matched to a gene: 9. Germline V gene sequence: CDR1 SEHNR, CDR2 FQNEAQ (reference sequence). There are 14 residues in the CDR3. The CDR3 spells CASSQTGSSDEQYF. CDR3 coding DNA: TGTGCCAGCAGCCAGACAGGGAGTAGTGACGAGCAGTACTTC.

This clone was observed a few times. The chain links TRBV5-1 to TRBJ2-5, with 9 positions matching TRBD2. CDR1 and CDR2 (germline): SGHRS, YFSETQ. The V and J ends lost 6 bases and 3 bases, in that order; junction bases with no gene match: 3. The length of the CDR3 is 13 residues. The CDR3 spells CASTIAGEETQYF. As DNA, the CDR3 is TGCGCCAGCACCATAGCGGGGGAAGAGACCCAGTACTTC.

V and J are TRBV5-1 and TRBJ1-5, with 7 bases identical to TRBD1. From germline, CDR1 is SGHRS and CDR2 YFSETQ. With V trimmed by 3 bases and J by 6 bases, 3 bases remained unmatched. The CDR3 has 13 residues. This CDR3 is CASSWDSGQPQHF. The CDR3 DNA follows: TGCGCCAGCAGCTGGGACAGTGGTCAGCCCCAGCATTTT.

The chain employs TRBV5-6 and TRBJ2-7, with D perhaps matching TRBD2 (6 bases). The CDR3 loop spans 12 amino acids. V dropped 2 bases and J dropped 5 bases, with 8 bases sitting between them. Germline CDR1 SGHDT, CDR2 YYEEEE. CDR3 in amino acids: CASSLGGDEQYF. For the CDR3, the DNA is TGTGCCAGCAGCTTAGGAGGGGACGAGCAGTACTTC.

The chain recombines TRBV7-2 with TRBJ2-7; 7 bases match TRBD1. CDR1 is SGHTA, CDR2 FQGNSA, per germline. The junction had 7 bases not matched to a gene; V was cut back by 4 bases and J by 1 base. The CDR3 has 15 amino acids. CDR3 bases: TGTGCCAGCAGCTCACAGGGGAGAGCGTCCTACGAGCAGTACTTC. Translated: CASSSQGRASYEQYF.

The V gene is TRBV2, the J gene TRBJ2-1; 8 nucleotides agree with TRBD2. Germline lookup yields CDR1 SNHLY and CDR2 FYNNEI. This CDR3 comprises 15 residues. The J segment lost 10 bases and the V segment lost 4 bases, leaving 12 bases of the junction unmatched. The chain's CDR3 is CASSAVAGSVVEQFF. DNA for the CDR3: TGTGCCAGCAGTGCGGTAGCGGGGTCGGTTGTGGAGCAGTTCTTC.

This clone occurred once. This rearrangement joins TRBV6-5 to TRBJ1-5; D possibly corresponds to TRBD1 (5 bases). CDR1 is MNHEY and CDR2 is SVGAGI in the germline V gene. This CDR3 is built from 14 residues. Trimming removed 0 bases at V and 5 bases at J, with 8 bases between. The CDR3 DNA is TGTGCCAGCAGTTACTCGGGCAGGGATCAGCCCCAGCATTTT. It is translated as CASSYSGRDQPQHF.

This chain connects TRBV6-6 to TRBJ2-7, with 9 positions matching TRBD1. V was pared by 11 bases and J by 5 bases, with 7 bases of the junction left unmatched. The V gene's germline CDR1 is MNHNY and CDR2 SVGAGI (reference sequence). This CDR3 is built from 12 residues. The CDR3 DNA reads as TGTGCCTCACAGGGGGCGTGGGACGAGCAGTACTTC. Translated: CASQGAWDEQYF.

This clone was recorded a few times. CDR3: CASSLDQGFGTQYF. The CDR3 DNA follows: TGTGCCAGCAGCCTCGACCAGGGTTTCGGGACCCAGTACTTC. The chain employs TRBV5-8 and TRBJ2-5; TRBD1 is a possible D gene (5 bases). Germline CDR1 and CDR2: SGHTS and YDEGEE. CDR3 length: 14 amino acids. Trimming stripped 4 bases from V and 7 bases from J, with 17 bases between.

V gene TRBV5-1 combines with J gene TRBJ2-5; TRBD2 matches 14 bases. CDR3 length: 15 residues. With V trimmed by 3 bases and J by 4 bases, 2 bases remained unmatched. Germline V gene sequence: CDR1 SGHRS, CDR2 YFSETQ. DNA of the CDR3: TGCGCCAGCAGCTGGGGGACTAGCGGGGGAGAGACCCAGTACTTC. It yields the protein CASSWGTSGGETQYF.

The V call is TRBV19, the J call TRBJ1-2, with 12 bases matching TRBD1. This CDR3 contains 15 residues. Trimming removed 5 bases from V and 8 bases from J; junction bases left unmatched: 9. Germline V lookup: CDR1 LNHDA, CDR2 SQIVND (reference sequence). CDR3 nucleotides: TGTGCCAGTAGTCGCGAGGGACAGGGGGCGCGCGGCTACACCTTC. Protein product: CASSREGQGARGYTF.

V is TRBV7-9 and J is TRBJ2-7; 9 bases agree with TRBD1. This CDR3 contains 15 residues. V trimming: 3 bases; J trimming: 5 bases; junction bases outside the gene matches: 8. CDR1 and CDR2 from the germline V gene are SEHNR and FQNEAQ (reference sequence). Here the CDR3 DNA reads TGTGCCAGCAGCTTTAGGACAGGGGAATCGGACGAGCAGTACTTC. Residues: CASSFRTGESDEQYF.